This T cell receptor beta chain was profiled in a study of cytomegalovirus exposure and HLA in healthy donors. CDR3 size: 11 residues. This clone has only a few counts. Only in-frame clones appear in the TCRdb table, and some are missing; sequencing was by immunoSEQ multiplex PCR. The profile shows about 110,000 clones, 70% to 90% of them singletons. Specimen: PBMCs. The TCR originated in a woman aged 18 to 35 in good health and CMV-seronegative. V and J are TRBV1 and TRBJ1-1. TRBV1 is shown as a pseudogene. In DNA form, the CDR3 reads TGCACCAGCAGGTCGCGGGCGGGAGCTTTCTTT. It encodes CTSRSRAGAFF.